This TCR beta chain was sequenced during a study of T cells expressing NK-cell markers. Study-level findings and limits: Of the CD8+ T cell pool in 5 to 7 donors, roughly 1.0-7.5% was accounted for by dominant NKG2C+ clonotypes. The study left the HCMV specificity of expanded NKG2C+ T cell clones unresolved.

Worth noting for this clonotype: Antigen: not known.

Each CDR3 protein gets one entry in TCRdb, which reprocessed the 5' RACE reads and gives no DNA. Its clone listing holds about 15,000 distinct CDR3 sequences. CDR1 is SEHNR, CDR2 FQNEAQ, per germline (reference sequence). The CDR3 length is 14 residues. The clonotype was recovered from a man between 18 and 69 years old in good health. The chain joins TRBV7-9 to TRBJ2-7; TCRdb reports TRBD1, a call that lacks DNA to check it against. The sequencing sample was made of blood T cells: a sorted CD56 or NKG2C T cell subset, CD4+ or CD8+ T cells, or bulk PBMC T cells (not recorded which). CDR3: CASSYSGGANEQYF. The full variable domain, completed using reference TRBV7-9 and TRBJ2-7, is DTGVSQNPRHKITKRGQNVTFRCDPISEHNRLYWYRQTLGQGPEFLTYFQNEAQLEKSRLLSDRFSAERPKGSFSTLEIQRTEQGDSAMYLCASSYSGGANEQYFGPGTRLTVT.